Below are 24 T cell receptor beta chains sequenced from a single sample in a study of blood T cell repertoires in COVID-19. Assay: immunoSEQ multiplex PCR; the TCRdb copy retains only in-frame clones and omits some. The sample lists over 130,000 clones, over 70% seen once, with roughly 3.8% in the top ten. The sequencing input was PBMCs or T cells enriched from blood (not recorded which). Receptors were obtained from a man aged 50-59 years in a cohort exposed to, infected with or recovered from COVID-19 (not recorded which).

The chain joins TRBV10-3 to TRBJ1-2; D is unclear. This CDR3 contains 12 residues. In germline, CDR1 is ENHRY, CDR2 SYGVKD. Trimming cost V 6 bases and J 2 bases, with 7 bases left between them. CDR3 in DNA: TGTGCCATCAGGGGCCCGAACTATGGCTACACCTTC. This sequence encodes CAIRGPNYGYTF.

V gene TRBV28 combines with J gene TRBJ1-1, with 11 nucleotides matching TRBD1. CDR1 is MDHEN and CDR2 is SYDVKM in the germline V gene. The CDR3 covers 17 residues. J gave up 1 base and V 8 bases, and 12 bases lay outside the gene matches. The CDR3 sequence is CASSPGGQGAGNTEAFF. CDR3 sequence (DNA): TGTGCCAGCTCCCCGGGAGGACAGGGGGCTGGGAACACTGAAGCTTTCTTT.

The V call is TRBV3-1 (or the pseudogene TRBV3-2), the J call TRBJ1-1; 9 bases map to TRBD1. J was trimmed by 0 bases and V by 4 bases; bases with no gene match: 6. Per germline, CDR1 LGHDT and CDR2 YNNKEL (reference sequence). This CDR3 is 16 amino acids long. The CDR3 DNA reads TGTGCCAGCAGCCCGCCACAGGGGGCGATGAACACTGAAGCTTTCTTT. This translates into CASSPPQGAMNTEAFF.

V gene TRBV30 combines with J gene TRBJ2-4, with 12 bases aligning to TRBD2. Germline V gene data show CDR1 as GTSNPN and CDR2 as SVGIG (reference sequence). V lost 5 bases, J lost 0 bases, and 14 bases stayed unmatched. The CDR3 spans 19 residues. CDR3: CAWSPQTGTSGLAKNIQYF. The CDR3 DNA reads as TGTGCCTGGTCCCCCCAGACCGGGACTAGCGGGCTAGCCAAAAACATTCAGTACTTC.

This rearrangement joins TRBV29-1 to TRBJ2-1, with D tentatively TRBD2 (6 bases). This CDR3 is built from 18 residues. V was cut by 0 bases and J by 4 bases, with 22 bases left in between. Per the germline V gene, CDR1 is SQVTM and CDR2 is ANQGSEA. In DNA, the CDR3 is TGCAGCGTTGAAGATCCTCTCGGGAGAGGAAACTCTTACAATGAGCAGTTCTTC. This sequence encodes CSVEDPLGRGNSYNEQFF.

DNA of the CDR3: TGTGCCAGCAGCTGGGGCCCCGGGACAGTGAACACTGAAGCTTTCTTT. Its translation: CASSWGPGTVNTEAFF. The chain joins TRBV11-2 to TRBJ1-1, with 7 nucleotides matching TRBD1. The V gene end was trimmed by 4 bases and the J gene end by 0 bases; junction bases not matched to a gene: 8. Germline CDR1 SGHAT, CDR2 FQNNGV. The CDR3 runs 16 residues.

J is TRBJ2-1 and V is TRBV5-1; the match to TRBD2 covers 12 bases. With V trimmed by 4 bases and J by 4 bases, 6 bases remained unmatched. The CDR3 is 16 residues long. The V gene's germline CDR1 is SGHRS and CDR2 YFSETQ. This CDR3 reads CASSDLAGGPYNEQFF. The CDR3 DNA sequence: TGCGCCAGCAGCGATCTAGCGGGAGGGCCATACAATGAGCAGTTCTTC.

This clone came up a few times. V gene TRBV5-1 combines with J gene TRBJ2-2; maybe TRBD2 (6 bases). Trimming took off 4 bases at V and 0 bases at J, with 10 bases between the two ends. The CDR3 sequence is 15 residues long. Germline-derived CDR1 and CDR2 are SGHRS and YFSETQ. In DNA form, the CDR3 reads TGCGCCAGCAGCCCGGACTATCCGAACACCGGGGAGCTGTTTTTT. It codes for CASSPDYPNTGELFF.

The genes are TRBV24-1 and TRBJ2-3; 9 nucleotides agree with TRBD1. Germline lookup yields CDR1 KGHDR and CDR2 SFDVKD. The CDR3 extends over 14 amino acids. V dropped 4 bases and J dropped 9; count of bases not matched to a gene: 7. DNA of the CDR3: TGTGCCACCAGTGACTCCCGGACAGGGGCAACGCAGTATTTT. This gives the protein CATSDSRTGATQYF.

The chain is built from TRBV28 and TRBJ2-5, with 9 positions matching TRBD1. The V gene's germline CDR1 is MDHEN and CDR2 SYDVKM. This CDR3 spans 14 amino acids. Losses at the gene ends were 5 bases for V and 5 bases for J; bases not matched to a gene: 6. For the CDR3, the DNA is TGTGCCAGCAGTCCGGGACAGGGAACGGAGACCCAGTACTTC. It encodes CASSPGQGTETQYF.

The chain links TRBV13 to TRBJ2-1; D possibly corresponds to TRBD2 (6 bases). The CDR3 sequence is 16 residues long. From germline, CDR1 is PRHDT and CDR2 FYEKMQ (reference sequence). V was shortened by 4 bases and J by 0 bases, with 13 bases between the two germline ends. The CDR3: CASSSSTSSSYNEQFF. CDR3 coding DNA: TGTGCCAGCAGCTCCTCGACTAGTAGCTCCTACAATGAGCAGTTCTTC.

This clone was seen a few times. The CDR3, as DNA: TGTGCCAGCCTTTTAGAGAACACTGAAGCTTTCTTT. Translating gives CASLLENTEAFF. The V gene is TRBV27, the J gene TRBJ1-1; D gene ambiguous. Trimming left V 8 bases short and J 1 base short, with 8 bases between. CDR1 is MNHEY and CDR2 is SMNVEV in the germline V gene (reference sequence). The CDR3 totals 12 residues.

This clone appeared a few times. The chain has TRBV5-6 and TRBJ2-7; unclear D gene. The ends were cut back, 0 bases at V and 1 base at J, with 5 bases in the middle. This CDR3 spans 13 amino acids. The germline V gene has CDR1 SGHDT and CDR2 YYEEEE. The CDR3 reads CASSLGRSYEQYF. DNA for the CDR3: TGTGCCAGCAGCTTGGGCAGGTCCTACGAGCAGTACTTC. The full variable domain, in which reference TRBV5-6 and TRBJ2-7 provide the parts outside the CDR3, is DAGVTQSPTHLIKTRGQQVTLRCSPKSGHDTVSWYQQALGQGPQFIFQYYEEEERQRGNFPDRFSGHQFPNYSSELNVNALLLGDSALYLCASSLGRSYEQYFGPGTRLTVT.

The chain uses TRBV18 and TRBJ1-1; TRBD1 might be the D (5 bases). The CDR3 totals 15 residues. CDR1 and CDR2 from the germline V gene are KGHSH and LQKENI. V shed 3 bases and J shed 3 bases, with 14 bases lying between them. The CDR3: CASSPRTRVHTEAFF. For the CDR3, the DNA is TGTGCCAGCTCACCGCGGACAAGGGTACACACTGAAGCTTTCTTT.

The chain recombines TRBV11-2 with TRBJ2-5; the match to TRBD2 covers 13 bases. J was trimmed by 4 bases and V by 3 bases; bases with no gene match: 2. Germline V gives CDR1 SGHAT, CDR2 FQNNGV. The CDR3 has 15 amino acids. DNA of the CDR3: TGTGCCAGCAGCTTCGGACTAGCGGGAGCAGAGACCCAGTACTTC. Translated: CASSFGLAGAETQYF.

The chain combines TRBV10-1 with TRBJ2-1; maybe TRBD2 (8 bases). V was trimmed by 3 bases and J by 10 bases, leaving 13 bases between them. The CDR3 extends over 13 amino acids. From germline, CDR1 is WNHNN and CDR2 SYGVQD (reference sequence). CDR3 sequence (DNA): TGCGCCAGCAGTGAAGGGGGCGGGAGGGAGCAGTTCTTC. This sequence encodes CASSEGGGREQFF.

This clone appeared a few times. The V gene is TRBV5-1, the J gene TRBJ1-1; the match to TRBD1 covers 7 bases. This CDR3 spans 16 amino acids. Germline CDR1 reads SGHRS; CDR2 reads YFSETQ. Unmatched junction bases numbered 10, after V lost 5 bases and J lost 0 bases. CDR3 loop: CASRFGWDSMNTEAFF. CDR3 DNA sequence: TGCGCCAGCAGATTTGGTTGGGACAGCATGAACACTGAAGCTTTCTTT. Filled out from reference TRBV5-1 and TRBJ1-1, the complete variable domain reads KAGVTQTPRYLIKTRGQQVTLSCSPISGHRSVSWYQQTPGQGLQFLFEYFSETQRNKGNFPGRFSGRQFSNSRSEMNVSTLELGDSALYLCASRFGWDSMNTEAFFGQGTRLTVV.

The chain uses TRBV28 and TRBJ2-1; 7 bases match TRBD2. The J segment lost 1 base and the V segment lost 6 bases, leaving 9 bases of the junction unmatched. Germline V gene data show CDR1 as MDHEN and CDR2 as SYDVKM. The CDR3 length is 16 residues. The CDR3 loop is CASRGPRGSSYNEQFF. CDR3 bases: TGTGCCAGCAGGGGCCCCCGCGGGAGTTCCTACAATGAGCAGTTCTTC.

This chain connects TRBV6-2 or TRBV6-3 to TRBJ2-1, with TRBD1 matching over 7 bases. This CDR3 has 17 residues. V lost 2 bases to trimming and J lost 0 bases; unmatched junction nucleotides: 7. Germline CDR1 MNHEY, CDR2 SVGEGT. CDR3 nucleotide sequence: TGTGCCAGCAGTTACCCGCGACAGGGAAGCTCCTACAATGAGCAGTTCTTC. Protein: CASSYPRQGSSYNEQFF.

A remark on this clone: Relative to the germline gene, one junction end is altered; a read error may explain this. The V call is TRBV11-2, the J call TRBJ2-7; D not resolved. CDR1 and CDR2 from the germline V gene are SGHAT and FQNNGV. CDR3 size: 12 residues. The DNA of the CDR3 is TGTGCCAGCAGCCTTCACATTATCAGTGTGCACTTC. Amino acid sequence: CASSLHIISVHF.

The rearrangement uses TRBV30 and TRBJ1-6; tentatively, D is TRBD1 (5 bases). The V gene lost 2 bases and the J gene lost 0 bases, with 20 bases spanning the gap. The length of the CDR3 is 19 residues. Per the germline V gene, CDR1 is GTSNPN and CDR2 is SVGIG (reference sequence). The CDR3 coding sequence is TGTGCCTGGAGTCCCGCGGACATTACGTTCTCCTCCTATAATTCACCCCTCCACTTT. It encodes CAWSPADITFSSYNSPLHF.

The rearrangement links TRBV30 to TRBJ2-7; no reliable D call. Germline V gives CDR1 GTSNPN, CDR2 SVGIG (reference sequence). The CDR3 length is 15 residues. The ends were cut back, 2 bases at V and 2 bases at J, with 16 bases in the middle. CDR3 nucleotides: TGTGCCTGGAGTCCACCGGAGACTTTAACCTACGAGCAGTACTTC. As protein: CAWSPPETLTYEQYF.

The rearrangement joins TRBV5-1 to TRBJ1-1; 9 nucleotides agree with TRBD1. This CDR3 is built from 15 residues. V lost 4 bases and J lost 5; bases outside the gene matches: 9. CDR1 SGHRS and CDR2 YFSETQ come from the germline V gene. CDR3: CASSGGTGWDTEAFF. In DNA, the CDR3 is TGCGCCAGCAGCGGCGGGACAGGGTGGGATACTGAAGCTTTCTTT.

The V call is TRBV30, the J call TRBJ2-7; D is undetermined. The CDR3 has 14 residues. Germline V CDR1 and CDR2: GTSNPN, SVGIG (reference sequence). Trimming left V 5 bases short and J 4 bases short, with 18 bases between. The CDR3 is CAWAGLLTGYEQYF. The CDR3 DNA reads as TGTGCCTGGGCAGGTCTCCTTACTGGATACGAGCAGTACTTC.